This TCR beta chain was sequenced for a study of T cell repertoires in cytomegalovirus infection. The CDR3 spans 12 residues. The germline CDR1 and CDR2 sequences are MDHEN and SYDVKM. V dropped 4 bases and J dropped 4 bases, with 7 bases sitting between them. TCRdb fed the reads into MiXCR, producing one record per CDR3 protein. The sample records about 470,000 distinct CDR3 sequences, about 42% being singletons. This clonotype was seen more than once but under ten times. The target antigen is unknown. The receptor was derived from a human donor in good health (CMV status not recorded). Some clones in this sample may be carry-over from other donors' samples. The material was cultured PBMCs, obtained from culture after CMV antigen stimulation. The V and J genes are TRBV28 and TRBJ1-2; D gene unclear. Here the CDR3 reads CASSSQTYGYTF. In nucleotides, the CDR3 is TGTGCCAGCAGTTCCCAGACCTATGGCTACACCTTC.